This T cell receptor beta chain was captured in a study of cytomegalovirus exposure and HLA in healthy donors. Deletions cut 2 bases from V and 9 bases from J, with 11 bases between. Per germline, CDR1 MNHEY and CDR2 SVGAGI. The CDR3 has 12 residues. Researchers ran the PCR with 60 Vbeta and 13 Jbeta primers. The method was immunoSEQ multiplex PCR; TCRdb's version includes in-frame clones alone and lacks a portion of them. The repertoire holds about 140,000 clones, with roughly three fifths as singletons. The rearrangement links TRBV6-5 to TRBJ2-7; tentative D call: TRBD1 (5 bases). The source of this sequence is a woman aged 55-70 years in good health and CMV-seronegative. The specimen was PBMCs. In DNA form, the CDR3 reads TGTGCCAGCAGTTACGACAGCCAGGGGCAGTACTTC. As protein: CASSYDSQGQYF.